Below, 24 T cell receptor beta chains from the same sample are listed, as sequenced in a study of T cell responses to AZD1222 COVID-19 vaccine (TCRdb year 2021). The method behind the library was the immunoSEQ multiplex PCR assay. In TCRdb, the immuneACCESS table is reduced to in-frame sequences with V and J assigned. These tables do not hold every clone; where another copy was compared, an unresolved V gene accounts for under half, and the others remain unexplained. For this sample there are 90,000 to 100,000 clones; 85% appear just once. Over 3.5% of the sample is held by the ten biggest clonotypes. In light of the paper, this sample's time point label describes: about 28 days (+/-7) after the second vaccine dose. The material sequenced was peripheral blood, taken 28 days after the second AZD1222 dose. The receptors shown here come from an adult who received the AZD1222 COVID-19 vaccine.

The chain couples TRBV30 to TRBJ1-6; D call uncertain. The V and J ends lost 7 bases and 9 bases respectively, with 19 bases between them. Germline V gene lookup returns CDR1 GTSNPN and CDR2 SVGIG (reference sequence). The CDR3 is 14 amino acids. CDR3 amino acids: CAFGIGRLRSPLHF. In DNA form, the CDR3 reads TGTGCCTTTGGAATCGGGCGACTGCGTTCACCCCTCCACTTT.

The genes are TRBV6-2 or TRBV6-3 and TRBJ2-7, with TRBD1 matching over 8 bases. This CDR3 contains 15 residues. Germline V gives CDR1 MNHEY, CDR2 SVGEGT. V was clipped by 2 bases and J by 0 bases; unmatched bases: 3. CDR3: CASSYRGTGSYEQYF. The CDR3 nucleotides are TGTGCCAGCAGTTACCGCGGGACAGGCTCCTACGAGCAGTACTTC.

The rearrangement links TRBV23-1 to TRBJ2-7; 7 bases line up with TRBD1. TRBV23-1 is reported as an ORF; its role is uncertain. The J segment lost 3 bases and the V segment lost 6 bases, leaving 14 bases of the junction unmatched. The CDR3 covers 16 residues. This CDR3 is CASSRVTGQPIYEQYF. The CDR3 region has the DNA TGCGCCAGCAGCCGAGTGACGGGACAGCCGATCTACGAGCAGTACTTC.

The chain joins TRBV18 to TRBJ1-4; a possible D gene is TRBD1 (6 bases). The germline V gene encodes CDR1 KGHSH and CDR2 LQKENI. V was cut by 5 bases and J by 6 bases, with 10 bases left in between. The CDR3 spans 13 residues. In DNA, the CDR3 is TGTGCCAGCTCATCGGACAGCCATGAAAAACTGTTTTTT. It codes for CASSSDSHEKLFF.

A single count supports this clone. The genes are TRBV4-1 and TRBJ1-4; no clear D. The V end lost 0 bases, the J end lost 8 bases, and 10 bases lay between the germline ends. Germline CDR1 and CDR2: MGHRA and YSYEKL. This CDR3 is 14 amino acids long. CDR3 coding DNA: TGCGCCAGCAGCCAAGAACGCCTGCGAGAAAAACTGTTTTTT. Its translation: CASSQERLREKLFF.

This chain connects TRBV7-9 to TRBJ2-1; the match to TRBD2 covers 7 bases. This CDR3 comprises 18 residues. Germline trimming cut 10 bases from V and 10 bases from J; bases unmatched to any gene: 28. Germline V gives CDR1 SEHNR, CDR2 FQNEAQ (reference sequence). The CDR3 DNA follows: TGTGCCACCTCGAGAGGTCTGGGGGGGAGGGCCGATTTTGCCGAGCAGTTCTTC. Amino acid sequence: CATSRGLGGRADFAEQFF.

V usage is TRBV11-2 and J usage is TRBJ2-7; 7 nucleotides line up with TRBD1. Germline V gene lookup returns CDR1 SGHAT and CDR2 FQNNGV. This CDR3 spans 14 amino acids. V dropped 5 bases and J dropped 1; count of bases not matched to a gene: 5. CDR3 in amino acids: CASSSLTGSYEQYF. CDR3 DNA: TGTGCCAGCAGCAGCCTGACAGGGTCCTACGAGCAGTACTTC.

The rearrangement links TRBV7-3 to TRBJ1-1; D remains unclear. CDR1 is SGHTA and CDR2 is FQGTGA in the germline V gene. The ends were cut back, 5 bases at V and 4 bases at J, with 26 bases in the middle. The length of the CDR3 is 18 residues. The CDR3 spells CASSQTGQPLGVGTEAFF. CDR3 bases: TGTGCCAGCAGCCAAACGGGCCAACCGCTCGGGGTAGGCACTGAAGCTTTCTTT.

The chain combines TRBV3-1 (or the pseudogene TRBV3-2) with TRBJ2-2; no clear D gene. Per germline, CDR1 LGHDT and CDR2 YNNKEL (reference sequence). V gave up 0 bases and J gave up 4 bases, with 9 bases separating them. This CDR3 is built from 15 residues. The CDR3 here is CASSQDRMITGELFF. The CDR3 region has the DNA TGTGCCAGCAGCCAAGACAGGATGATCACCGGGGAGCTGTTTTTT.

This chain links TRBV25-1 with TRBJ2-5; D gene uncertain. Trimming removed 4 bases at V and 3 bases at J, with 9 bases between. CDR1 and CDR2 from the germline V gene are MGHDK and SYGVNS. This CDR3 spans 13 amino acids. CDR3 amino acids: CASSAGTEETQYF. CDR3 nucleotide sequence: TGTGCCAGCAGTGCAGGAACGGAAGAGACCCAGTACTTC. The full variable domain, rest sourced from reference TRBV25-1 and TRBJ2-5, is EADIYQTPRYLVIGTGKKITLECSQTMGHDKMYWYQQDPGMELHLIHYSYGVNSTEKGDLSSESTVSRIRTEHFPLTLESARPSHTSQYLCASSAGTEETQYFGPGTRLLVL.

The V gene is TRBV9, the J gene TRBJ2-5, with D perhaps matching TRBD1 (6 bases). This CDR3 contains 16 residues. CDR1 and CDR2 (germline): SGDLS, YYNGEE. Trimming pared 4 bases from V and 1 base from J, leaving 17 bases between. CDR3 DNA sequence: TGTGCCAGCAGCTCCCGAGCAGGGGCCTCCCAAGAGACCCAGTACTTC. The encoded protein is CASSSRAGASQETQYF.

This clone has only a few counts. The rearrangement joins TRBV14 to TRBJ1-1; 7 bases agree with TRBD1. Germline CDR1 reads SGHDN; CDR2 reads FVKESK. CDR3 length: 14 residues. J lost 2 bases, V lost 4 bases, and 4 bases had no gene match. The CDR3 is CASSPQGLNTEAFF. CDR3 DNA sequence: TGTGCCAGCAGCCCACAGGGGCTAAACACTGAAGCTTTCTTT.

This clone was counted a single time. V usage is TRBV4-1 and J usage is TRBJ1-2, with 10 bases lining up with TRBD1. This CDR3 region has 17 residues. V lost 1 base and J lost 4; bases outside the gene matches: 9. Looked up from germline, CDR1 is MGHRA and CDR2 is YSYEKL. The CDR3: CASSQGWGTGAIYGYTF. CDR3 DNA sequence: TGCGCCAGCAGCCAAGGCTGGGGGACAGGGGCCATCTATGGCTACACCTTC.

The sample holds one count of this clone. CDR3 loop: CSASNPANTGELFF. CDR3 coding DNA: TGCAGTGCTAGTAACCCGGCGAACACCGGGGAGCTGTTTTTT. The chain uses TRBV20-1 and TRBJ2-2; D unclear. Germline values: CDR1 DFQATT, CDR2 SNEGSKA (reference sequence). CDR3 length equals 14 residues. The V gene lost 3 bases and the J gene lost 0 bases, with 8 bases spanning the gap.

The DNA for the CDR3 is TGTGCCAGCAGCCCCGCCGGGAGCAGGCACTCCTACGAGCAGTACTTC. Translating it yields CASSPAGSRHSYEQYF. The V call is TRBV3-1 (or the pseudogene TRBV3-2), the J call TRBJ2-7; D possibly corresponds to TRBD2 (6 bases). The CDR3 extends over 16 amino acids. Germline CDR1 and CDR2: LGHDT and YNNKEL (reference sequence). V lost 4 bases and J lost 0, with 16 bases in between.

Here the CDR3 reads CASGFQTDFDSPLHF. The CDR3 nucleotides read TGTGCTAGTGGTTTTCAGACCGACTTTGATTCACCCCTCCACTTT. The chain uses TRBV12-5 and TRBJ1-6, with D uncertain. Germline V CDR1 and CDR2: LGHNT, FRNRAP. Between the trimmed V and J ends, which lost 3 bases and 8 bases, there was a span of 14 bases. CDR3 length: 15 amino acids.

CDR3 sequence: CASSQGYNDEQYF. CDR3 bases: TGTGCCAGCAGCCAAGGCTATAACGACGAGCAGTACTTC. The chain links TRBV4-2 to TRBJ2-7; no clear D. Per the germline V gene, CDR1 is LGHNA and CDR2 is YNFKEQ. The ends were cut back, 1 base at V and 5 bases at J, with 9 bases in the middle. The CDR3 extends over 13 amino acids.

The genes are TRBV27 and TRBJ2-1; D may match TRBD1 or TRBD2 (5 bases each). The V end lost 4 bases, the J end lost 8 bases, and 18 bases lay between the germline ends. The CDR3 loop spans 15 amino acids. Per germline, CDR1 MNHEY and CDR2 SMNVEV (reference sequence). Here the CDR3 reads CASSSPQLGEDEQFF. CDR3 sequence (DNA): TGTGCCAGCAGTTCACCTCAACTAGGGGAAGATGAGCAGTTCTTC.

V gene TRBV12-3 or TRBV12-4 combines with J gene TRBJ1-1; D uncertain. Trimming cost V 6 bases and J 8 bases, with 16 bases left between them. CDR3 length: 13 residues. CDR3 nucleotides: TGTGCCAGCAGGGAACGTAGATTGGGGGAAGCTTTCTTT. Amino acids: CASRERRLGEAFF.

The CDR3: CASSRGQVHNSPLHF. The CDR3 DNA reads as TGTGCCAGTAGTAGAGGACAGGTGCATAATTCACCCCTCCACTTT. V usage is TRBV19 and J usage is TRBJ1-6; TRBD1 aligns across 7 bases. Trimming at V came to 4 bases and at J to 5 bases, leaving 5 bases not matched to a gene. CDR1 and CDR2 (germline): LNHDA, SQIVND (reference sequence). The CDR3 consists of 15 residues.

J is TRBJ1-1 and V is TRBV6-1; D call uncertain. CDR3 length: 15 amino acids. V was clipped by 0 bases and J by 2 bases, with 10 bases between them. Germline V gives CDR1 MNHNS, CDR2 SASEGT. The CDR3 spells CASSEAHGVNTEAFF. The CDR3 DNA reads as TGTGCCAGCAGTGAAGCGCACGGGGTCAACACTGAAGCTTTCTTT.

The chain uses TRBV5-1 and TRBJ2-1, with a tentative D call TRBD2 (6 bases). With 1 base removed from V and 6 bases from J, the gap between germline ends came to 14 bases. Germline V gene sequence: CDR1 SGHRS, CDR2 YFSETQ. The CDR3 has 15 amino acids. CDR3 protein: CASSLSPGATNEQFF. In nucleotides, the CDR3 is TGCGCCAGCAGCTTGTCCCCGGGAGCAACCAATGAGCAGTTCTTC.

The rearrangement links TRBV7-9 to TRBJ2-1; either TRBD1 or TRBD2 may supply D (5 bases each). Germline V lookup: CDR1 SEHNR, CDR2 FQNEAQ (reference sequence). V was shortened by 5 bases and J by 4 bases, with 21 bases between the two germline ends. The CDR3 is made up of 17 amino acids. The CDR3 is CASSRQVFRGLYNEQFF. CDR3 sequence (DNA): TGTGCCAGCAGCCGGCAGGTTTTCCGGGGCCTGTACAATGAGCAGTTCTTC.

The V call is TRBV7-9, the J call TRBJ2-3; 7 nucleotides align to TRBD2. Trimming removed 5 bases from V and 3 bases from J; junction bases left unmatched: 8. This CDR3 region has 15 residues. The germline V gene encodes CDR1 SEHNR and CDR2 FQNEAQ (reference sequence). This chain's CDR3 is CASSPRGGGTDTQYF. CDR3 DNA: TGTGCCAGCAGCCCAAGGGGCGGGGGTACAGATACGCAGTATTTT.